This passage covers 9 T cell receptor beta chains from one sample sequenced in a study of regulatory T cells in long-lasting Graves disease. Relying on iRepertoire HTBI primers and Arm-PCR of CDR3 regions, the team built TCR beta libraries. TCRdb ran MiXCR on the multiplex PCR reads and lists one entry per CDR3 protein. The sample has some 250,000 distinct CDR3 sequences; approximately 20% are singletons. Specified time point: newly diagnosed GD, antithyroid drugs for less than 3 months. Construction of the TCR library relied on RNA isolated from PBMCs. This specimen was peripheral blood mononuclear cells (PBMCs), taken at new diagnosis, from a patient treated with antithyroid drugs. The receptors stem from a female donor with Graves disease.

This clonotype came up many times. The chain employs TRBV19 and TRBJ1-1; no definite D call. Germline V CDR1 and CDR2: LNHDA, SQIVND (reference sequence). V was trimmed by 9 bases and J by 1 base, leaving 12 bases between them. The CDR3 spans 13 residues. The CDR3 nucleotides read TGTGCCAGCGAGGCGAGAGAGAACACTGAAGCTTTCTTT. Translating gives CASEARENTEAFF.

This clonotype has ten or more counts. The chain carries TRBV11-2 and TRBJ2-5; D remains unclear. This CDR3 has 16 amino acids. Germline V gene data show CDR1 as SGHAT and CDR2 as FQNNGV. V lost 2 bases to trimming and J lost 1 base, with 14 bases between them. The CDR3 loop is CASSLFVGGIQETQYF. In DNA, the CDR3 is TGTGCCAGCAGCTTATTTGTCGGCGGAATCCAAGAGACCCAGTACTTC.

This clonotype showed up many times. This chain connects TRBV20-1 to TRBJ2-1; D remains ambiguous. V gave up 4 bases and J gave up 5 bases, with 12 bases separating them. Per the germline V gene, CDR1 is DFQATT and CDR2 is SNEGSKA (reference sequence). The CDR3 consists of 13 residues. CDR3 amino acids: CSAIDFPNNEQFF. The DNA for the CDR3 is TGCAGTGCTATCGATTTCCCCAACAATGAGCAGTTCTTC.

This clonotype was counted ten times or more. The J gene is TRBJ2-2, the V gene TRBV18; 9 nucleotides agree with TRBD2. This CDR3 contains 17 residues. In germline, CDR1 is KGHSH, CDR2 LQKENI. The V and J ends lost 4 bases and 6 bases, in that order; junction bases with no gene match: 12. The CDR3 reads CASSLGRRTSVAGELFF. The CDR3 DNA reads TGTGCCAGCTCACTGGGACGGCGGACTAGCGTTGCCGGGGAGCTGTTTTTT.

The chain uses TRBV13 and TRBJ2-7; 10 bases are shared with TRBD2. J lost 6 bases, V lost 5 bases, and 10 bases had no gene match. The CDR3 length is 15 residues. Germline V gives CDR1 PRHDT, CDR2 FYEKMQ (reference sequence). As DNA, the CDR3 is TGTGCCAGCAGCCTCGCTAGCGGGAGACAAACCGAGCAGTACTTC. Amino acid sequence: CASSLASGRQTEQYF.

This clonotype was seen at least ten times. The gene calls are TRBV2 and TRBJ2-3; D not resolved. From germline, CDR1 is SNHLY and CDR2 FYNNEI. The CDR3 is 16 residues long. The germline V and J ends were trimmed by 4 bases and 5 bases, with 19 bases remaining between them. The CDR3 sequence is CASSGRPSGLGDTQYF. The CDR3 nucleotides read TGTGCCAGCAGTGGACGGCCAAGTGGGTTAGGAGATACGCAGTATTTT.

Of note for this clonotype: The junction does not match germline at one end; this may be a read error. The V and J genes are TRBV2 and TRBJ2-2, with D possibly being TRBD2 (5 bases). Germline values: CDR1 SNHLY, CDR2 FYNNEI. This CDR3 has 13 amino acids. CDR3: CASSEFETGELLF. The CDR3 DNA reads as TGTGCCAGCAGTGAATTTGAAACCGGGGAGCTGCTTTTT.

This clonotype has more than one count but fewer than ten. This rearrangement joins TRBV13 to TRBJ1-1; possibly TRBD1 for D (6 bases). V lost 5 bases and J lost 3, with 16 bases in between. The CDR3 has 15 amino acids. Germline V gene lookup returns CDR1 PRHDT and CDR2 FYEKMQ (reference sequence). The CDR3 loop is CASSGEGGMDTEAFF. The CDR3 DNA sequence: TGTGCCAGCAGCGGGGAAGGGGGAATGGACACTGAAGCTTTCTTT.

In regard to this clonotype: This likely traces to a read error, being one base from a far larger clone. The genes are TRBV12-3 or TRBV12-4 and TRBJ2-7; TRBD1 matches at 12 bases. Losses at the gene ends were 6 bases for V and 7 bases for J; bases not matched to a gene: 13. This CDR3 is 16 amino acids long. DNA of the CDR3: TGTGCCAGCAGCCAAACACCGGGACAGGGGGCCGATGAGCAGTACTTC. As protein: CASSQTPGQGADEQYF.